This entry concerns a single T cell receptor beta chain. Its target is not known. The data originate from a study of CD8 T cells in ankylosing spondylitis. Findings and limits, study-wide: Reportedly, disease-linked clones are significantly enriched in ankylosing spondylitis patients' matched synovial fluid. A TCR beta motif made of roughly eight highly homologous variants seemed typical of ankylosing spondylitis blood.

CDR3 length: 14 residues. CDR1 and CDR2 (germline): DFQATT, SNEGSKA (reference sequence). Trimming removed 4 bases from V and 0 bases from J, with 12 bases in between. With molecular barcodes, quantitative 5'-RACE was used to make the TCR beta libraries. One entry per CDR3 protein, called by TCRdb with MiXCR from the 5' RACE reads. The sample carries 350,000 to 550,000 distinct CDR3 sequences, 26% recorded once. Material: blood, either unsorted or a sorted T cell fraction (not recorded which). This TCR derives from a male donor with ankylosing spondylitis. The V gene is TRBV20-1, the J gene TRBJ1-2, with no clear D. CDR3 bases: TGCAGTGCTATACAGACCTACACTAACTATGGCTACACCTTC. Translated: CSAIQTYTNYGYTF.